This T cell receptor beta chain was documented in a study of blood T cell repertoires in COVID-19. This clone was observed a few times. J lost 4 bases, V lost 4 bases, and 2 bases had no gene match. The CDR3 totals 15 residues. The germline V gene encodes CDR1 LNHDA and CDR2 SQIVND (reference sequence). The data were produced by immunoSEQ multiplex PCR, yet TCRdb's version contains in-frame clones alone and is incomplete. The table shows around 72,000 clones, with around 78% occurring only once. V usage is TRBV19 and J usage is TRBJ1-4, with 11 bases aligning to TRBD1. The receptor comes from a woman aged 80 or older with acute or convalescent COVID-19. Sequencing was done on a sample of peripheral blood. In DNA form, the CDR3 reads TGTGCCAGTAGTACAGGGACAGGGGGTAATGAAAAACTGTTTTTT. Residues: CASSTGTGGNEKLFF.